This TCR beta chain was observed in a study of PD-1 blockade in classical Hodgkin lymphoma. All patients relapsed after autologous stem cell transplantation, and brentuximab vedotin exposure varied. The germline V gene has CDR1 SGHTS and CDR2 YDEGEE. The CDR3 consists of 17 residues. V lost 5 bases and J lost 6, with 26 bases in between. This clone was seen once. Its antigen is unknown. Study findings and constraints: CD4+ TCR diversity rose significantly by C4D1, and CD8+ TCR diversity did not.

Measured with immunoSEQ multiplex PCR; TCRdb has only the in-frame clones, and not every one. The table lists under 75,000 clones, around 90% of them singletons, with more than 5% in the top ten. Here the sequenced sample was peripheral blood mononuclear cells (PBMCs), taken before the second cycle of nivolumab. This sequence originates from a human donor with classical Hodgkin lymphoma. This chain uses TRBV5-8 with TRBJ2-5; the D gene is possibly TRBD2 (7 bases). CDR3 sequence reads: CASRRDSRRGPTKTQYF. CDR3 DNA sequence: TGTGCCAGCAGAAGGGATTCGAGGCGGGGGCCCACGAAGACCCAGTACTTC.